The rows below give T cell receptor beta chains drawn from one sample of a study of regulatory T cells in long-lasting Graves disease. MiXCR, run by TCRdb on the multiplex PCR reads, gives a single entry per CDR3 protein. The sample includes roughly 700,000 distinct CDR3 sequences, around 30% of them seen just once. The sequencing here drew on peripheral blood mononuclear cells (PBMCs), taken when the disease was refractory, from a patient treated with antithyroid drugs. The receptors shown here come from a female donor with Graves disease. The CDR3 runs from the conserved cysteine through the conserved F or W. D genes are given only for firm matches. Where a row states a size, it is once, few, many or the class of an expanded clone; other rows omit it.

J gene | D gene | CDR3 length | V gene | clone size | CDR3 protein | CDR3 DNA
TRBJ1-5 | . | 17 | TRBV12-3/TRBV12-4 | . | CASKRGGRLPDRQPQHF | TGTGCCAGCAAGCGGGGGGGGCGGCTGCCCGATCGACAGCCCCAGCATTTT
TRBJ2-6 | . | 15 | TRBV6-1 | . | CASRSPNSGANVLTF | TGTGCCAGCAGAAGCCCGAATTCTGGGGCCAACGTCCTGACTTTC
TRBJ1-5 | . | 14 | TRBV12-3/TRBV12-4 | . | CASSFRGQDQPQHF | TGTGCCAGCAGTTTCCGGGGTCAGGATCAGCCCCAGCATTTT
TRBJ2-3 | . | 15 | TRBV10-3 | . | CAISEPSPSTDTQYF | TGTGCCATCAGTGAGCCATCACCTAGCACAGATACGCAGTATTTT
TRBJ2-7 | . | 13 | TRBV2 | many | CASSRSMAYEQYF | TGTGCCAGCAGTAGGAGTATGGCCTACGAGCAGTACTTC
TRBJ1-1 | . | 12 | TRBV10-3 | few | CATGPVNTEAFF | TGTGCCACCGGTCCAGTGAACACTGAAGCTTTCTTT
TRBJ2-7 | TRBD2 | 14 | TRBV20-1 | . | CSAGRTSGFYEQYF | TGCAGTGCTGGTCGGACTAGCGGTTTCTACGAGCAGTACTTC
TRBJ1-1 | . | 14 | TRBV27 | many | CASSALVVGTEAFF | TGTGCCAGCAGTGCCTTAGTCGTGGGGACTGAAGCTTTCTTT
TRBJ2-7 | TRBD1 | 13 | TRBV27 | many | CASSTGTGYEQYF | TGTGCCAGCAGTACGGGGACAGGGTACGAGCAGTACTTC
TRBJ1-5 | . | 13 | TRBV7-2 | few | CASTNYGNQPQHF | TGTGCCAGCACCAACTACGGGAATCAGCCCCAGCATTTT
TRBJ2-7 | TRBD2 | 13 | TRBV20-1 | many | CSASGLASHEQYF | TGCAGTGCTAGCGGACTAGCGTCGCACGAGCAGTACTTC
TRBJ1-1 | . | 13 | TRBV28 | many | CASSFPQNTEAFF | TGTGCCAGCAGTTTCCCACAGAACACTGAAGCTTTCTTT
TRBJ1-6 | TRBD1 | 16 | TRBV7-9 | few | CASSLYRGPYNSPLHF | TGTGCCAGCAGCCTATACAGGGGACCCTATAATTCACCCCTCCACTTT
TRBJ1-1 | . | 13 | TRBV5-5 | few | CASSRTTNTEAFF | TGTGCCAGCAGCCGAACAACGAACACTGAAGCTTTCTTT
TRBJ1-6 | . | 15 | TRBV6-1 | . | CASTSRDGGYSPLHF | TGTGCCAGCACCTCAAGGGACGGCGGCTACTCACCCCTCCACTTT
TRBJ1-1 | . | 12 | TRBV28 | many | CASNPMNTEAFF | TGTGCCAGCAATCCCATGAACACTGAAGCTTTCTTT
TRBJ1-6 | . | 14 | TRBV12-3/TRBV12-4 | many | CASSLILGGSPLHF | TGTGCCAGCAGTTTAATCCTAGGTGGTTCACCCCTCCACTTT
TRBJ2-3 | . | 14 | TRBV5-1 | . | CASSQPWRARTQYF | TGCGCCAGCAGCCAACCTTGGCGGGCCAGGACGCAGTATTTT
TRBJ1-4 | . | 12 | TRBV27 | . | CASSLSGSRLFF | TGTGCCAGCAGTTTATCAGGGAGTAGATTGTTTTTT
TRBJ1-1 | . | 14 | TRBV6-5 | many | CASSYSAGNTEAFF | TGTGCCAGCAGTTACTCAGCCGGGAACACTGAAGCTTTCTTT
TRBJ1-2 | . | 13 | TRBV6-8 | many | CASSQFGQSGYTF | TGTGCCAGCAGTCAGTTCGGACAATCTGGCTACACCTTC
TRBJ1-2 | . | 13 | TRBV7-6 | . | CASSFSQRHGYTF | TGTGCCAGCAGCTTTTCCCAACGACATGGCTACACCTTC
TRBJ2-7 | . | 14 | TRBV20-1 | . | CSAQTGQGSYEQYF | TGCAGTGCTCAAACCGGCCAAGGCTCCTACGAGCAGTACTTC
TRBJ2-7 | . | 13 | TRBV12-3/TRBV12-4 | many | CASSLAVFYEQYF | TGTGCCAGCAGTTTAGCCGTATTCTACGAGCAGTACTTC
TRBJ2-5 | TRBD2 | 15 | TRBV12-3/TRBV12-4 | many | CASSLSGRRGETQYF | TGTGCCAGCAGTCTTAGCGGGAGGAGGGGGGAGACCCAGTACTTC
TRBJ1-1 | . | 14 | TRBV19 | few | CASRYGQMNTEAFF | TGTGCCAGTCGATATGGACAAATGAACACTGAAGCTTTCTTT
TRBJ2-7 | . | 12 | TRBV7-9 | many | CASSLKGYEQYF | TGTGCCAGCAGTTTGAAAGGGTACGAGCAGTACTTC
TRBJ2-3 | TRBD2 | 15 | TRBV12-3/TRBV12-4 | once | CASSFGGRSGDTQYF | TGTGCCAGCAGTTTCGGCGGGAGGTCGGGTGATACGCAGTATTTT
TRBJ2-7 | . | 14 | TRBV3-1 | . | CASSQGLVSYEQYF | TGTGCCAGCAGCCAAGGACTAGTTTCCTACGAGCAGTACTTC
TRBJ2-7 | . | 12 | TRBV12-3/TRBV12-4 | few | CASSPDYTEQYF | TGTGCCAGCAGTCCGGACTATACCGAGCAGTACTTC
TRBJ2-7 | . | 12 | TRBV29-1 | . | CSVPQGSHEQYF | TGCAGCGTTCCTCAGGGATCCCACGAGCAGTACTTC
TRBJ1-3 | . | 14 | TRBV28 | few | CASTVQHSGNTIYF | TGTGCCAGCACTGTACAGCACTCTGGAAACACCATATATTTT
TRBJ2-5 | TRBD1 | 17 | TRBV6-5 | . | CASSYNAGGADLETQYF | TGTGCCAGCAGTTACAACGCAGGGGGCGCGGATTTGGAGACCCAGTACTTC
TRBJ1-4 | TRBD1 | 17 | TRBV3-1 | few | CASSQESPGQPNEKLFF | TGTGCCAGCAGCCAAGAGTCTCCGGGACAGCCAAATGAAAAACTGTTTTTT
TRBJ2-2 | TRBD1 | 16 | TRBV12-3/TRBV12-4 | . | CASRERQGPNTGELFF | TGTGCCAGCAGGGAACGACAGGGGCCGAACACCGGGGAGCTGTTTTTT
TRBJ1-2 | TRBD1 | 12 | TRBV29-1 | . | CSGYRGSYGYTF | TGCAGCGGTTACAGGGGCAGCTATGGCTACACCTTC
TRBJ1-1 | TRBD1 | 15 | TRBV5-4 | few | CASSLAQTGGTEAFF | TGTGCCAGCAGCTTGGCCCAGACAGGGGGCACTGAAGCTTTCTTT
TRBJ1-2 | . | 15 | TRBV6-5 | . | CASSYRRDGDYGYTF | TGTGCCAGCAGTTATCGGAGGGACGGGGACTATGGCTACACCTTC
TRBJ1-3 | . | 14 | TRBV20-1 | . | CSGWDRGSGNTIYF | TGCAGTGGATGGGATCGGGGTTCTGGAAACACCATATATTTT
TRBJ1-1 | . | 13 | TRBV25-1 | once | CASNPKGNTEAFF | TGTGCCAGCAACCCTAAGGGGAATACTGAAGCTTTCTTT
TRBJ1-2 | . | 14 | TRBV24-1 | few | CATSDFKQHYGYTF | TGTGCCACCAGTGATTTCAAACAGCACTATGGCTACACCTTC
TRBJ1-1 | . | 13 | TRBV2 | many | CASREWGNTEAFF | TGTGCCAGCAGGGAGTGGGGGAACACTGAAGCTTTCTTT
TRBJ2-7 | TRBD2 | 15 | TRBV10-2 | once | CASSTTSGAGYEQYF | TGCGCCAGCAGTACTACTAGCGGAGCGGGGTACGAGCAGTACTTC
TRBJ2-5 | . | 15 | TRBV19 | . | CASSMNWVGQETQYF | TGTGCCAGTAGTATGAATTGGGTGGGACAAGAGACCCAGTACTTC
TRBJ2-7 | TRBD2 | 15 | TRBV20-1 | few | CSARALGLAAYEQYF | TGCAGTGCTAGAGCACTGGGACTAGCGGCCTACGAGCAGTACTTC
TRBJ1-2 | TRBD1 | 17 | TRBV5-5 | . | CASSFRQGPLLDYGYTF | TGTGCCAGCAGCTTTCGACAGGGGCCCTTACTAGACTATGGCTACACCTTC
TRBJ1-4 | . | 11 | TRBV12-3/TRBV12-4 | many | CASRQNEKLFF | TGTGCCAGCAGGCAAAATGAAAAACTGTTTTTT